One and the same sample provided the 17 T cell receptor beta chains below, sequenced in a study of PD-L1 blockade in urothelial cancer. The time point here: peripheral blood 6 weeks after treatment start. TCRdb's table, derived via immunoSEQ multiplex PCR, lists solely in-frame clones and lacks some. This sample has tens of thousands of clones, with about 93% found just once. The source was PBMCs, collected around atezolizumab (anti-PD-L1) treatment. All receptors come from a woman aged 60-75 years with urothelial cancer.

The chain uses TRBV5-4 and TRBJ2-3; 7 bases fit TRBD1. CDR3 length: 16 amino acids. CDR1 SGHNT and CDR2 YYREEE come from the germline V gene (reference sequence). V was clipped by 2 bases and J by 3 bases; unmatched bases: 9. Here the CDR3 reads CASSFPPGQLTDTQYF. CDR3 bases: TGTGCCAGCAGCTTCCCACCGGGACAGTTGACAGATACGCAGTATTTT.

The chain is built from TRBV10-3 and TRBJ2-1; 8 nucleotides align to TRBD2. The CDR3 has 14 amino acids. Germline V gene sequence: CDR1 ENHRY, CDR2 SYGVKD. V shed 4 bases, J shed 9 bases, and the junction held 8 bases outside the gene matches. DNA for the CDR3: TGTGCCATCAGTGTAACTAGCGGTGGGGGTGAGCAGTTCTTC. Translation gives CAISVTSGGGEQFF.

The chain links TRBV5-4 to TRBJ2-2, with D hard to call. Germline lookup yields CDR1 SGHNT and CDR2 YYREEE (reference sequence). Trimming removed 4 bases at V and 7 bases at J, with 11 bases between. The CDR3 totals 13 residues. CDR3 protein: CASSLQASGELFF. The CDR3 DNA is TGTGCCAGCAGCCTCCAGGCGAGCGGGGAGCTGTTTTTT. The full variable domain, in which reference TRBV5-4 and TRBJ2-2 provide the parts outside the CDR3, is ETGVTQSPTHLIKTRGQQVTLRCSSQSGHNTVSWYQQALGQGPQFIFQYYREEENGRGNFPPRFSGLQFPNYSSELNVNALELDDSALYLCASSLQASGELFFGEGSRLTVL.

This chain connects TRBV5-1 to TRBJ2-7; 8 bases agree with TRBD2. Germline V gene lookup returns CDR1 SGHRS and CDR2 YFSETQ. Trimming cost V 0 bases and J 4 bases; bases outside gene matches: 9. CDR3 length equals 16 residues. The CDR3 coding sequence is TGCGCCAGCAGCTTGGTATTAACTAGCGGAGCTTACGAGCAGTACTTC. Protein: CASSLVLTSGAYEQYF.

The chain recombines TRBV29-1 with TRBJ2-1; D is ambiguous. CDR1 is SQVTM, CDR2 ANQGSEA, per germline. The V end was cut by 0 bases, the J end by 3 bases, with 6 bases between. The CDR3 is 13 residues long. The CDR3 is CSVEEFIYNEQFF. The CDR3 DNA reads as TGCAGCGTTGAAGAGTTTATCTACAATGAGCAGTTCTTC.

The genes are TRBV11-2 and TRBJ1-4; the D is unclear. The germline gives CDR1 SGHAT, CDR2 FQNNGV. Trimming removed 5 bases from V and 4 bases from J, with 8 bases in between. The CDR3 length is 13 residues. For the CDR3, the DNA is TGTGCCAGCAGCGACGGGGATAATGAAAAACTGTTTTTT. Translating gives CASSDGDNEKLFF.

V is TRBV7-9 and J is TRBJ2-3, with 8 bases lining up with TRBD2. After removal of 4 bases from V and 2 bases from J, the junction contained 5 bases not matched to a gene. The CDR3 loop spans 15 amino acids. Germline V gene data show CDR1 as SEHNR and CDR2 as FQNEAQ (reference sequence). The CDR3 spells CASSSQAGATDTQYF. CDR3 DNA sequence: TGTGCCAGCAGCTCACAAGCGGGGGCCACAGATACGCAGTATTTT.

This clone has a single count. The chain recombines TRBV2 with TRBJ2-5; TRBD2 agrees at 14 bases. Losses at the gene ends were 7 bases for V and 2 bases for J; bases not matched to a gene: 3. The CDR3 covers 15 residues. From germline, CDR1 is SNHLY and CDR2 FYNNEI. The CDR3 region has the DNA TGTGCCAGCACCGGGACTAGCGGGAGACAAGAGACCCAGTACTTC. Its translation is CASTGTSGRQETQYF.

The chain recombines TRBV2 with TRBJ2-2; D gene unclear. CDR3 size: 15 residues. Germline values: CDR1 SNHLY, CDR2 FYNNEI. The V end was cut by 3 bases, the J end by 1 base, with 9 bases between. The CDR3 DNA reads as TGTGCCAGCAGTGAGACGAGGCGGAACACCGGGGAGCTGTTTTTT. This codes for CASSETRRNTGELFF.

The chain uses TRBV5-1 and TRBJ1-2; 12 bases are a match to TRBD1. This CDR3 spans 17 amino acids. Per the germline V gene, CDR1 is SGHRS and CDR2 is YFSETQ. Trimming cost V 4 bases and J 6 bases; bases outside gene matches: 13. CDR3 sequence reads: CASSPGGQGAYSNGYTF. CDR3 coding DNA: TGCGCCAGCAGCCCTGGGGGACAGGGGGCGTACAGTAATGGCTACACCTTC.

This chain uses TRBV7-2 with TRBJ2-2, with D tentatively TRBD2 (5 bases). V lost 0 bases, J lost 3 bases, and 8 bases lay in between. CDR3 size: 15 residues. Germline loops: CDR1 SGHTA, CDR2 FQGNSA. CDR3 in amino acids: CASSLAGVYTGELFF. The CDR3 nucleotides read TGTGCCAGCAGCTTAGCCGGGGTTTACACCGGGGAGCTGTTTTTT.

The chain links TRBV25-1 to TRBJ1-6, with 8 bases lining up with TRBD1. Looked up from germline, CDR1 is MGHDK and CDR2 is SYGVNS. The length of the CDR3 is 16 residues. After removal of 6 bases from V and 7 bases from J, the junction contained 11 bases not matched to a gene. The chain's CDR3 is CASSPPRGQDNSPLHF. The CDR3 DNA sequence: TGTGCCAGCAGCCCTCCCAGGGGGCAAGACAATTCACCCCTCCACTTT.

V is TRBV29-1 and J is TRBJ2-7, with 7 bases fitting TRBD1. The junction had 9 bases not matched to a gene; V was cut back by 4 bases and J by 3 bases. Germline CDR1 SQVTM, CDR2 ANQGSEA. The CDR3 extends over 14 amino acids. The DNA of the CDR3 is TGCAGCGTTGCTCCGGGACAGAAGCTCTACGAGCAGTACTTC. It yields the protein CSVAPGQKLYEQYF.

The chain is built from TRBV7-2 and TRBJ1-2, with 10 bases that match TRBD1. With V trimmed by 0 bases and J by 8 bases, 9 bases remained unmatched. This CDR3 comprises 16 residues. The germline CDR1 and CDR2 sequences are SGHTA and FQGNSA. In DNA, the CDR3 is TGTGCCAGCAGCTTAGCGCTTGACAGGGGGCATCGAGGCTACACCTTC. Translation gives CASSLALDRGHRGYTF.

Concerning this clone: Germline is not matched at one junction end, which may reflect a read error. V is TRBV7-2 and J is TRBJ1-1, with a possible D match to TRBD1 (5 bases). Germline-derived CDR1 and CDR2 are SGHTA and FQGNSA. This CDR3 spans 12 amino acids. CDR3 sequence (DNA): TGTGCCAGCAGCTTAAATGGGTTACAGGCGATCTTT. This translates into CASSLNGLQAIF.

The chain uses TRBV23-1 and TRBJ2-5; 7 nucleotides align to TRBD2. TRBV23-1 is flagged as an ORF with uncertain function. CDR3 length equals 17 residues. The V segment lost 0 bases and the J segment 2 bases; nucleotides outside the gene matches: 9. The DNA of the CDR3 is TGCGCCAGCAGTCAATCGGGGGAGGGCGAAAGTCAAGAGACCCAGTACTTC. This encodes CASSQSGEGESQETQYF.

This chain connects TRBV9 to TRBJ2-7; D may be TRBD1 (6 bases). There are 15 residues in the CDR3. V was trimmed by 4 bases and J by 0 bases, leaving 14 bases between them. Germline CDR1 and CDR2: SGDLS and YYNGEE. The CDR3 loop is CASSFGGLASYEQYF. CDR3 DNA: TGTGCCAGCAGCTTTGGGGGCCTCGCCTCCTACGAGCAGTACTTC.